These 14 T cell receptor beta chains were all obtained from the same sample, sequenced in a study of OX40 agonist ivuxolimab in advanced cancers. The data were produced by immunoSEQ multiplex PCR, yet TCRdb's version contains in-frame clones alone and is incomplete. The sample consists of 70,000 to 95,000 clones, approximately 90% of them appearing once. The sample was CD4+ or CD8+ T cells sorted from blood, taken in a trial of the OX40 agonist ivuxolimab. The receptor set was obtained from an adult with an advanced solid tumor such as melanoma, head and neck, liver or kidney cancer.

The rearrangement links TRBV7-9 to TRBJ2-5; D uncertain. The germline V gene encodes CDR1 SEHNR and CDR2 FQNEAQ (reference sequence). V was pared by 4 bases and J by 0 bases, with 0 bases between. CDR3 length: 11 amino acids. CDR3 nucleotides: TGTGCCAGCAGCTACCAAGAGACCCAGTACTTC. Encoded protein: CASSYQETQYF.

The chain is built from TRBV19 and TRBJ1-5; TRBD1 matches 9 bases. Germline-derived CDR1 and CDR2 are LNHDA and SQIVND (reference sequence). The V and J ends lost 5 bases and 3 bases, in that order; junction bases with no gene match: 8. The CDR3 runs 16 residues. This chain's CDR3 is CASSPQDRGHNQPQHF. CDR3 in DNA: TGTGCCAGTAGTCCTCAGGACAGGGGCCACAATCAGCCCCAGCATTTT.

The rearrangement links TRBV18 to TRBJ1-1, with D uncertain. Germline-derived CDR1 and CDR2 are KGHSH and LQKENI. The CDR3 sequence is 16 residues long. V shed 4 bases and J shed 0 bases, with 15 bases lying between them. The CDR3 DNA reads TGTGCCAGCTCACTATCCCACGGGAGCGTGAACACTGAAGCTTTCTTT. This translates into CASSLSHGSVNTEAFF.

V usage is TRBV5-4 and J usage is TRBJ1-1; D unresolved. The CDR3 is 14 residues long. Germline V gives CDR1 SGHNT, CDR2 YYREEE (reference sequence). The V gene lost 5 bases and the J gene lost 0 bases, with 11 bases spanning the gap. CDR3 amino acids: CASRPGPMNTEAFF. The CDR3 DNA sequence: TGTGCCAGCAGACCTGGGCCCATGAACACTGAAGCTTTCTTT.

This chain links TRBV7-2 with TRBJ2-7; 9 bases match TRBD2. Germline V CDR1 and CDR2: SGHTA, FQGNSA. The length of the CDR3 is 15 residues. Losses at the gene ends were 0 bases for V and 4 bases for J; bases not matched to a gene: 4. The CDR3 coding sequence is TGTGCCAGCAGCTTAGCAGCGGGAGGTTCGTACGAGCAGTACTTC. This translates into CASSLAAGGSYEQYF.

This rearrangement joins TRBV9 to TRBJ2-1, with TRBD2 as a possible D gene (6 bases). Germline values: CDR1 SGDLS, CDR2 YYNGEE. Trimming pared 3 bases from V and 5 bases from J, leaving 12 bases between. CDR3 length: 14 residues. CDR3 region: CASSAYLANNEQFF. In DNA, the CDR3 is TGTGCCAGCAGCGCCTACCTAGCGAACAATGAGCAGTTCTTC.

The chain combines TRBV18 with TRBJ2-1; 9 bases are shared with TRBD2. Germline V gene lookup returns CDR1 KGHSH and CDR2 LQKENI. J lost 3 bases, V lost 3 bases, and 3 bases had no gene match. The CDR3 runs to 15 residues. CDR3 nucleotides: TGTGCCAGCTCACCCGGGACTAGCCACTACAATGAGCAGTTCTTC. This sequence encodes CASSPGTSHYNEQFF. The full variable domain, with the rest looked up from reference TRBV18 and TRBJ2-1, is NAGVMQNPRHLVRRRGQEARLRCSPMKGHSHVYWYRQLPEEGLKFMVYLQKENIIDESGMPKERFSAEFPKEGPSILRIQQVVRGDSAAYFCASSPGTSHYNEQFFGPGTRLTVL.

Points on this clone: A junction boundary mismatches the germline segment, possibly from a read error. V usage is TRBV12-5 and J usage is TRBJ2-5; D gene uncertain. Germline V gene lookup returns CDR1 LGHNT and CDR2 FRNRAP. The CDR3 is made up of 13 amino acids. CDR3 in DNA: TGTGCTAGTGGTTTGAGTGGCCGCCCTACCCCGTACTTC. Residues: CASGLSGRPTPYF.

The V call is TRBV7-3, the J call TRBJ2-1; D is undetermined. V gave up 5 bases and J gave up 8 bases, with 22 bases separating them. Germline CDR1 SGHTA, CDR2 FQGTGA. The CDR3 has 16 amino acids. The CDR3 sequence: CASSQGARAGFYEQFF. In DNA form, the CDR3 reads TGTGCCAGCAGCCAAGGAGCCCGGGCCGGGTTTTATGAGCAGTTCTTC.

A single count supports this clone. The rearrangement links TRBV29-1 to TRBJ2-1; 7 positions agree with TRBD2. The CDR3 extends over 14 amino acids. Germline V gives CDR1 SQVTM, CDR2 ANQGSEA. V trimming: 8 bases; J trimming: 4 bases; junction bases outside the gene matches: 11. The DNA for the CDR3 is TGCAGCCTCCTAGGGACTACATCTTACAATGAGCAGTTCTTC. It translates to CSLLGTTSYNEQFF.

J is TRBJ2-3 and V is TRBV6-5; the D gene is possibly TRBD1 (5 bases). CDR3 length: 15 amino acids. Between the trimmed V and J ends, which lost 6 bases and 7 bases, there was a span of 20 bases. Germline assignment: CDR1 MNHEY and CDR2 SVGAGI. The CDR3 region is CASRRSGQGPYTQYF. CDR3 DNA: TGTGCCAGCAGACGCTCAGGACAAGGGCCCTATACGCAGTATTTT.

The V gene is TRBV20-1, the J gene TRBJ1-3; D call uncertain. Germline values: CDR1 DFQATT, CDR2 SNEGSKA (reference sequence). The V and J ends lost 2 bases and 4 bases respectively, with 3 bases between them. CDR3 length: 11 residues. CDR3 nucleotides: TGCAGTGCTAGATGGGGAAACACCATATATTTT. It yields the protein CSARWGNTIYF.

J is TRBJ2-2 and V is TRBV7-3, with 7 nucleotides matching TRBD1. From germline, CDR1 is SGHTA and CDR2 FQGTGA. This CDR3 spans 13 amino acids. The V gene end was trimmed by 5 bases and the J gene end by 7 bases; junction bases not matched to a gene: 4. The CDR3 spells CASSLQGNGELFF. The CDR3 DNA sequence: TGTGCCAGCAGCCTACAGGGGAACGGGGAGCTGTTTTTT.

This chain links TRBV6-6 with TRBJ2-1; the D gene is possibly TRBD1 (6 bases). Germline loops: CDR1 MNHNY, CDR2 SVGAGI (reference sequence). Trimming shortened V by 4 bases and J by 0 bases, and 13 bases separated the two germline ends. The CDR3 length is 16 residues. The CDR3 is CASSSVDSSSYNEQFF. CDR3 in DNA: TGTGCCAGCAGTTCAGTGGACAGCAGCTCCTACAATGAGCAGTTCTTC.